This T cell receptor (beta chain) is from a study of cytomegalovirus exposure and HLA in healthy donors. Turning to the study itself: About 85 million unique TCRs from HLA-typed donors were held in an early release of data.

General study results and limits: A further, later analysis showed that HLA-associated TCR beta chains (compared with equally common others) were more clonally expanded.

On this clone itself: As yet, its antigen is unknown.

Both 60 Vbeta primers and 13 Jbeta primers went into the PCR. In the original processing: In a later analysis, approximately 80 million unique TCR beta chains included roughly 11 million shared by two or more donors. Clones were sequenced by immunoSEQ multiplex PCR, and TCRdb holds only the in-frame ones, with some missing. That table furnishes V, J and clone size, whereas the DNA furnished D and trimming. The sample lists over 150,000 clones; around 86% were seen once. In nominal health when sampled, donors likely had unrecorded immune exposures nonetheless. CDR1 SGHNT and CDR2 YYREEE come from the germline V gene (reference sequence). The germline V and J ends were trimmed by 4 bases and 5 bases, with 21 bases remaining between them. This CDR3 is 16 amino acids long.

Sequenced: PBMCs. This rearrangement joins TRBV5-4 to TRBJ1-2; D not resolved. The source is a male donor in good health and CMV-seronegative. CDR3 sequence (DNA): TGTGCCAGCAGCCCCACTGGCTCCCCCGAGGCTTATGGCTACACCTTC. Encoded protein: CASSPTGSPEAYGYTF.